The clone carrying this T cell receptor (beta chain) occurred a few times. Sequenced by immunoSEQ multiplex PCR; TCRdb stores in-frame clones only, minus some. The table includes about 150,000 clones, around 73% detected once. The sample belongs to a study of blood T cell repertoires in COVID-19. Turning to the study itself: T cells, B-cell-depleted T cells, or PBMCs supplied cDNA or gDNA.

Sample: peripheral blood. This TCR was recovered from a man in his sixties who had recovered from COVID-19.

This chain's CDR3 is CASSYSDRGVYEQYF. In DNA form, the CDR3 reads TGTGCCAGCAGTTACTCTGACAGGGGCGTATACGAGCAGTACTTC. The chain is built from TRBV6-2 or TRBV6-3 and TRBJ2-7; 8 bases fit TRBD1. The CDR3 sequence is 15 residues long. Per the germline V gene, CDR1 is MNHEY and CDR2 is SVGEGT. The junction had 5 bases not matched to a gene; V was cut back by 0 bases and J by 4 bases.